This section outlines one TCR beta chain sequence together with its context. This receptor's antigen is unknown. No clone much larger than this one lies a single base away; base qualities are absent. The patients picked for sequencing were ones in whom flow cytometry had shown an expansion of CD8+CD57+ cells. Severe acquired aplastic anemia was diagnosed in all patients according to International Study of Aplastic Anemia and Agranulocytosis and Camitta criteria. Patients had received no therapy at the time of blood sampling. In the study, sorted CD4+ and CD8+ blood T cells from patients with severe aplastic anemia and from healthy subjects underwent deep sequencing of TCR repertoires. In the USA, patient enrollment took place under clinicaltrials.gov protocols 00001620, 01623167, 00001397, 00071045, 00081523 and 00961064. Ficoll-Paque density gradient centrifugation was used to isolate peripheral blood mononuclear cells. Before DNA extraction, CD4+ and CD8+ T cells were sorted with FACS or magnetic beads.

This sample is part of a study of CD8+CD57+ T cells in acquired aplastic anemia (dated by TCRdb to the late 2010s). Background on the whole study: DNA extracted from sorted CD4+ and CD8+ cells had a mean of around 3 ug, with a range of roughly 0.19 to 27.4 ug. A CD8+CD57+ expansion meant a frequency higher than the mean frequency seen in healthy subjects.

Summary of the overall study and its limitations: No significant difference in CD8+ Simpson's diversity was found between patients and healthy controls (P=0.060). Approximately 31 CD8+ CDR3 sequences were found in both patients and controls but appeared to be highly expressed in patients and within the immunodominant clones of the patients.

Profiling of TCR beta VDJ combinations and CDR3 sequences used genomic DNA as the template. An Illumina HiSeq 2000 was the platform used for TCR repertoire sequencing. The source study handled its data this way. Repertoires were assessed using TRBV/TRBJ rearrangement plots, CDR3 size and DJ length profiles, and Simpson's diversity index. Whichever DNA sequence was most abundant in the deep sequencing data was defined as the immunodominant clone. CDR3 amino acid sequences were checked for sharing across subjects and were also compared against the VDJdb database and published repertoires. TCRdb passed the public sequencing reads through fastp at Q25 and MiXCR, retaining productive beta sequences. Each CDR3 protein appears once, grouped with its most common genes and DNA. For this entry, the V and J calls and clone size follow TCRdb and not the study's own pipeline. The sample table shows 200,000 to 300,000 distinct CDR3 sequences, and roughly 82% are seen once. The ten largest clones capture less than 50% of the sample.

From its cysteine to its phenylalanine, the CDR3 spans 16 amino acids. Of all the DNA, just the CDR3 is kept, 48 bases in frame from base 1. Looking up the germline V gene yields CDR1 SGHTA and CDR2 FQGNSA. The V end loses 5 bases and the J end loses 0 bases, and a stretch of 17 bases separates them. Here the chain combines TRBV7-2 and TRBJ2-7, and TRBD2 may be the D gene, going by 6 matching bases. The source of this sequence is a human donor with aplastic anemia. The specimen was sorted CD4+, CD8+, or CD8+CD57+ T cells (not recorded which) from PBMCs. The CDR3 amino acid sequence is: CASSPKAGTLSYEQYF. The DNA reads TGTGCCAGCAGCCCTAAAGCGGGTACCCTCTCCTACGAGCAGTACTTC.